This T cell receptor (beta chain) came from a study of PD-L1 blockade in urothelial cancer. Indicated time point: peripheral blood 6 weeks after treatment start. Germline loops: CDR1 ENHRY, CDR2 SYGVKD. Trimming removed 4 bases at V and 7 bases at J, with 8 bases between. The CDR3 contains 12 residues. The method was immunoSEQ multiplex PCR; TCRdb's version includes in-frame clones alone and lacks a portion of them. Of tens of thousands of clones listed, more than 70% are singletons. The sequence was collected from a man between 60 and 75 years old with urothelial cancer. The sample was PBMCs, taken around atezolizumab (anti-PD-L1) treatment. The chain carries TRBV10-3 and TRBJ2-1; no firm D call. The CDR3 here is CAISGMANEQFF. CDR3 bases: TGTGCCATCAGTGGTATGGCAAATGAGCAGTTCTTC.